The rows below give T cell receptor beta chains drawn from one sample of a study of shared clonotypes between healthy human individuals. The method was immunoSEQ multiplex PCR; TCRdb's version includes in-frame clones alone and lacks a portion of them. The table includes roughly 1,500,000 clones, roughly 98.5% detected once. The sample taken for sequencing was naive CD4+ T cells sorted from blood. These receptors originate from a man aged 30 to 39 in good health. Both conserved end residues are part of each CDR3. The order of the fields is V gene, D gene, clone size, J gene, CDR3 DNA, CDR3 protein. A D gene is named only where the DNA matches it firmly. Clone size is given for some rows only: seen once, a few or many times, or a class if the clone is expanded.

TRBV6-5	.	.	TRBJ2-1	TGTGCCAGCAGTTCCTTGGGCCTTGATTTGTACAATGAGCAGTTCTTC	CASSSLGLDLYNEQFF
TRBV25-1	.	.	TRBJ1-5	TGTGCCAGCAGTGTAGGGTGGCGCAATCAGCCCCAGCATTTT	CASSVGWRNQPQHF
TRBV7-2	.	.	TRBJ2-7	TGTGCCAGCAGCGCGGGCTCCTACGAGCAGTACTTC	CASSAGSYEQYF
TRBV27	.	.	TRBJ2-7	TGTGCCAGCAGTGGGAGTAAAGGTTGGGAGCAGTACTTC	CASSGSKGWEQYF
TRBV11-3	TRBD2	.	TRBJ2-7	TGTGCCAGCAGCTTAGGACCTAGCGGGACCTACGAGCAGTACTTC	CASSLGPSGTYEQYF
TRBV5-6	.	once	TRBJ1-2	TGTGCCAGCAGCTTGGTTTCAGGACAGCTCTATGGCTACACCTTC	CASSLVSGQLYGYTF
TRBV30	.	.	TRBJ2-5	TGTGCCTGGAGTCCCATAGCGGAACAAGAGACCCAGTACTTC	CAWSPIAEQETQYF
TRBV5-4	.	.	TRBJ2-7	TGTGCCAGCAGCCCTACCCCTTCGGCAGCCTCCTACGAGCAGTACTTC	CASSPTPSAASYEQYF
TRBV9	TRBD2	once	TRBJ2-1	TGTGCCAGCAGCGACCAGGGACTAGCTTCCTACAATGAGCAGTTCTTC	CASSDQGLASYNEQFF
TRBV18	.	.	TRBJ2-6	TGTGCCAGCTCACCACGGGAGACTGGGGCCAACGTCCTGACTTTC	CASSPRETGANVLTF
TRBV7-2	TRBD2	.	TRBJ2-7	TGTGCCAGCAGCGGCGGGGGTAGCGGGAGGCCGACCTACGAGCAGTACTTC	CASSGGGSGRPTYEQYF
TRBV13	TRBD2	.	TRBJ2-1	TGTGCCAGCAGCAGGGGACTAGCGGGGTCTGAGCAGTTCTTC	CASSRGLAGSEQFF
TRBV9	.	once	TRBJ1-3	TGTGCCAGCAGCGTAGCGGGCATGACTGGAAACACCATATATTTT	CASSVAGMTGNTIYF
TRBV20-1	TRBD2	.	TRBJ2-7	TGCAGTGCGGAGCGGGGCTACGAGCAGTACTTC	CSAERGYEQYF
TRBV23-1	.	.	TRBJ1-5	TGCGCCAGCAGTCCAGCCTACCCCCAGCATTTT	CASSPAYPQHF
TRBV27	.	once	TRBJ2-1	TGTGCCAGCAGTTCCCGAACCCAGCGCCAAGGCAATGAGCAGTTCTTC	CASSSRTQRQGNEQFF
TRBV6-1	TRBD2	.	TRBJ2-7	TGTGCCAGCAGTGCCGGACTAGCTTCCTACGAGCAGTACTTC	CASSAGLASYEQYF
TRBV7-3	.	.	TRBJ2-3	TGTGCCAGCAGCACACAAATGGATTGGACGCAGTATTTT	CASSTQMDWTQYF
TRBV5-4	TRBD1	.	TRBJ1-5	TGTGCCAGCAGCATGGGGGGACAGGGTACGGAGCCCCAGCATTTT	CASSMGGQGTEPQHF
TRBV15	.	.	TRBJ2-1	TGTGCCACCAGTGGCCTAGAGCGCGGCAATGAGCAGTTCTTC	CATSGLERGNEQFF
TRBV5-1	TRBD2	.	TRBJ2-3	TGCGCCAGCAGCTTGGGTTCTAGCGGGAGAGCGGGCACAGATACGCAGTATTTT	CASSLGSSGRAGTDTQYF
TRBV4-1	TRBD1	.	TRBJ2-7	TGCGCCAGCAGCGGTCACCGGGACAGGGTTCCCACCTTC	CASSGHRDRVPTF
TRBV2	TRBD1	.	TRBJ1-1	TGTGCCAGCAGTCCTACAGGGGGCGCGGGCTCTGAAGCTTTCTTT	CASSPTGGAGSEAFF
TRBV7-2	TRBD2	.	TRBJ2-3	TGTGCCAGCAGCTTACATCAACTAGCGGGAGGCCGAGGAGATACGCAGTATTTT	CASSLHQLAGGRGDTQYF
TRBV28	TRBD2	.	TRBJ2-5	TGTGCCAGCAGTCTAGGGCTAGCGGAGGTCTTGACCCAGTACTTC	CASSLGLAEVLTQYF
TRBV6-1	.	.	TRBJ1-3	TGTGCCAGCAGGGGGAGACCTGGAAACACCATATATTTT	CASRGRPGNTIYF
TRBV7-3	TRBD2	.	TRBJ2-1	TGTGCCAGCAGCTTACAGGGGAGCGGGGTACGGGGCGGACTAGCGGACTACAATGAGCAGTTCTTC	CASSLQGSGVRGGLADYNEQFF
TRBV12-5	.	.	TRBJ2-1	TGTGCTAGTGGTTTGGTACTGGGGAACAGGGTAGGTGAGCAGTTCTTC	CASGLVLGNRVGEQFF